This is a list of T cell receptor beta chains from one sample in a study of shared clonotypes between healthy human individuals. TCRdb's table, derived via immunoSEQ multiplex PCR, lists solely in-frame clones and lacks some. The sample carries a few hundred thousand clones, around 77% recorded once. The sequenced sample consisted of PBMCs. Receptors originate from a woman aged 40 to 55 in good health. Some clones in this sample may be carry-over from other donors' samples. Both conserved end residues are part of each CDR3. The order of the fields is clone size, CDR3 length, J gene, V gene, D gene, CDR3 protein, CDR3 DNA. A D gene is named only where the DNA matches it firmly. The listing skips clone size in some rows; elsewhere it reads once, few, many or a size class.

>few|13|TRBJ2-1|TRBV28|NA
CASSLVLSNEQFF
TGTGCCAGCAGTTTAGTTCTCTCCAATGAGCAGTTCTTC
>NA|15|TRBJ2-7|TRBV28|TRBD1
CASSLGQGGSYEQYF
TGTGCCAGCAGTTTGGGACAGGGGGGCTCCTACGAGCAGTACTTC
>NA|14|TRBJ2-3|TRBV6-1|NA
CASTTMTSTDTQYF
TGTGCCAGCACCACTATGACTAGCACAGATACGCAGTATTTT
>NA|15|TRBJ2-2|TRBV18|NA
CASSPGTQNTGELFF
TGTGCCAGCTCACCCGGGACACAGAACACCGGGGAGCTGTTTTTT
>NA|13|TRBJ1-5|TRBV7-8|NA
CASSLPGGQPQHF
TGTGCCAGCAGCTTGCCGGGCGGGCAGCCCCAGCATTTT
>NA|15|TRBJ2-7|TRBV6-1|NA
CASSEAAAIAYEQYF
TGTGCCAGCAGTGAAGCGGCAGCTATTGCCTACGAGCAGTACTTC
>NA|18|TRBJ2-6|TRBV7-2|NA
CASSLYSDSISGANVLTF
TGTGCCAGCAGCTTATATTCGGACAGTATCTCTGGGGCCAACGTCCTGACTTTC
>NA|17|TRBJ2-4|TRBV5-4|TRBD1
CASSLLRQRQGGNIQYF
TGTGCCAGCAGCTTACTCCGCCAAAGACAGGGTGGAAACATTCAGTACTTC
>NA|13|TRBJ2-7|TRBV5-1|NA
CASMEQGGDEQYF
TGCGCCAGCATGGAGCAGGGCGGCGACGAGCAGTACTTC
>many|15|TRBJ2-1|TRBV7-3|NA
CASSLTHRSYNEQFF
TGTGCCAGCAGCTTAACCCACCGGTCCTACAATGAGCAGTTCTTC
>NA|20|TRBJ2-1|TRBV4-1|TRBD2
CASSQQDGLAGPPGYNEQFF
TGCGCCAGCAGCCAGCAGGATGGACTAGCGGGTCCGCCGGGGTACAATGAGCAGTTCTTC
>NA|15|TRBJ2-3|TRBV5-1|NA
CASSQGGSDTDTQYF
TGCGCCAGCAGCCAGGGTGGTAGCGACACAGATACGCAGTATTTT
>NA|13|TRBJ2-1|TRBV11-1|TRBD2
CASSRLAGGEQFF
TGTGCCAGCAGCCGACTAGCGGGAGGCGAGCAGTTCTTC
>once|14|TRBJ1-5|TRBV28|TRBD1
CASSRTGGNQPQHF
TGTGCCAGCAGTCGGACAGGGGGAAATCAGCCCCAGCATTTT
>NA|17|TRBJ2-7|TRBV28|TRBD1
CASSSIAVGTGVYEQYF
TGTGCCAGCAGTTCAATAGCGGTGGGGACAGGGGTTTACGAGCAGTACTTC
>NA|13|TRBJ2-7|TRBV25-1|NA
CASSEQGSNEQYF
TGTGCCAGCAGTGAACAGGGTTCTAACGAGCAGTACTTC
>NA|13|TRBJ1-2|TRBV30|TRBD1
CAGTHGTVNGYTF
TGTGCCGGAACCCACGGGACAGTAAATGGCTACACCTTC
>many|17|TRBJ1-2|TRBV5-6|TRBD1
CASSLGFDRGPNYGYTF
TGTGCCAGCAGCTTGGGATTCGACAGGGGGCCTAACTATGGCTACACCTTC
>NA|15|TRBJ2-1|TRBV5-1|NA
CASSLAGTKYNEQFF
TGCGCCAGCAGCTTGGCAGGGACAAAGTACAATGAGCAGTTCTTC
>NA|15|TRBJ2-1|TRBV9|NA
CASSVGGNSYNEQFF
TGTGCCAGCAGCGTCGGCGGGAACTCCTACAATGAGCAGTTCTTC
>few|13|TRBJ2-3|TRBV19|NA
CASSIAGRDTQYF
TGTGCCAGTAGTATAGCGGGAAGGGATACGCAGTATTTT
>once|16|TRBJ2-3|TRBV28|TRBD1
CASSSGTGGFTDTQYF
TGTGCCAGCAGTTCCGGGACAGGGGGTTTCACAGATACGCAGTATTTT
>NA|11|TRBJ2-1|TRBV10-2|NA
CASRRDNEQFF
TGCGCCAGCCGACGGGACAATGAGCAGTTCTTC
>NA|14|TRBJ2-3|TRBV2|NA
CASRVAPSTDTQYF
TGTGCCAGCAGAGTAGCACCGAGCACAGATACGCAGTATTTT
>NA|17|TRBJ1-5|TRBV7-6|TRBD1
CASSPGGAGFSNQPQHF
TGTGCCAGCAGTCCAGGGGGTGCTGGTTTTAGCAATCAGCCCCAGCATTTT
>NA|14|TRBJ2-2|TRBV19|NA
CASSSRGGTGELFF
TGTGCCAGTAGTTCCCGGGGAGGCACCGGGGAGCTGTTTTTT
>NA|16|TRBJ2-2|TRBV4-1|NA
CASSQDILGNTGELFF
TGTGCCAGCAGCCAAGATATCCTAGGGAACACCGGGGAGCTGTTTTTT
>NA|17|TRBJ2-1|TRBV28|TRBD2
CASSAARTSGRYNEQFF
TGTGCCAGCAGTGCAGCTCGGACTAGCGGGAGGTACAATGAGCAGTTCTTC
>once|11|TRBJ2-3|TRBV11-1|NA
CASSFGPTQYF
TGTGCCAGCAGCTTCGGACCTACGCAGTATTTT
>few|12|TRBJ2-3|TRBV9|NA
CASSVKSDTQYF
TGTGCCAGCAGCGTAAAGTCAGATACGCAGTATTTT
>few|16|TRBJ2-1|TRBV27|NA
CASSRPEGPLYNEQFF
TGTGCCAGCAGTCGGCCGGAGGGCCCTCTATACAATGAGCAGTTCTTC
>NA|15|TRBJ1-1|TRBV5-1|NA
CASSLAAGWDTEAFF
TGCGCCAGCAGCTTGGCCGCAGGTTGGGACACTGAAGCTTTCTTT
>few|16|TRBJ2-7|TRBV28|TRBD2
CASSFASGRNSYEQYF
TGTGCCAGCAGTTTTGCTAGCGGAAGGAACTCCTACGAGCAGTACTTC
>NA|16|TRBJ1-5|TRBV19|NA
CASSTPMGGGDQPQHF
TGTGCCAGTAGTACCCCCATGGGGGGCGGGGATCAGCCCCAGCATTTT
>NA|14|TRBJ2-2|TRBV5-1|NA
CASSLGQYTGELFF
TGCGCCAGCAGCTTGGGACAGTACACCGGGGAGCTGTTTTTT
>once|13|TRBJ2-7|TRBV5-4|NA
CASSLDSVYEQYF
TGTGCCAGCAGCCTTGACAGCGTCTACGAGCAGTACTTC
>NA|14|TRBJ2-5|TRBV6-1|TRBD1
CASSQDRGQETQYF
TGTGCCAGCAGCCAAGACAGGGGGCAAGAGACCCAGTACTTC
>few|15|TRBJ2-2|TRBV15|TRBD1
CATSRDQNRGRELFF
TGTGCCACCAGCAGAGATCAGAACAGGGGCCGTGAGCTGTTTTTT
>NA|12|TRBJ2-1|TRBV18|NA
CASSPVALEQFF
TGTGCCAGCTCACCGGTCGCGCTAGAGCAGTTCTTC
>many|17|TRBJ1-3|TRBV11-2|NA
CASSLGRGKFSGNTIYF
TGTGCCAGCAGCTTAGGGAGGGGGAAATTCTCTGGAAACACCATATATTTT
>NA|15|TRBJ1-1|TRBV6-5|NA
CASSYSGTLNTEAFF
TGTGCCAGCAGTTACTCTGGGACATTGAACACTGAAGCTTTCTTT
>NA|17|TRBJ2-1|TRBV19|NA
CASSSLPIGGSYNEQFF
TGTGCCAGTAGTAGCCTTCCTATCGGCGGGTCCTACAATGAGCAGTTCTTC
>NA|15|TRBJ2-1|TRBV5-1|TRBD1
CASSFTGARGNEQFF
TGCGCCAGCAGCTTTACAGGGGCAAGGGGCAATGAGCAGTTCTTC
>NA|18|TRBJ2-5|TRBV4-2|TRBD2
CASSQATSGASRQETQYF
TGTGCCAGCAGCCAAGCTACGAGCGGGGCAAGCCGACAAGAGACCCAGTACTTC
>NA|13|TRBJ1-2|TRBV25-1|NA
CASTAPGSSGYTF
TGTGCCAGCACGGCGCCGGGGTCCTCAGGCTACACCTTC
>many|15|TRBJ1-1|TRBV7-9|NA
CASSLVGGVGTEAFF
TGTGCCAGCAGCTTAGTTGGGGGTGTGGGCACTGAAGCTTTCTTT
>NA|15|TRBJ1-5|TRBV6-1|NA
CASSERVGPEGPQHF
TGTGCCAGCAGTGAAAGGGTAGGCCCGGAGGGACCCCAGCATTTT
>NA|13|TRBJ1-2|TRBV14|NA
CASSQAGTYGYTF
TGTGCCAGCAGCCAAGCAGGGACGTATGGCTACACCTTC
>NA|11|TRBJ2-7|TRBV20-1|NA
CSASGGYEQYF
TGCAGTGCTAGCGGCGGCTACGAGCAGTACTTC
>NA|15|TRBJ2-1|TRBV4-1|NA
CASKWDNLTYNEQFF
TGCGCCAGCAAATGGGATAACCTTACCTACAATGAGCAGTTCTTC
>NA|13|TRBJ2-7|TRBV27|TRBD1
CASRGTGSYEQYF
TGTGCCAGCAGAGGGACAGGAAGCTACGAGCAGTACTTC
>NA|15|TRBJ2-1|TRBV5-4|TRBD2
CASRAGLADDNEQFF
TGTGCCAGCAGGGCGGGACTAGCGGATGACAATGAGCAGTTCTTC
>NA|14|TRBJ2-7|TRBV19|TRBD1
CASADRGLTHEQYF
TGTGCCAGTGCCGACAGGGGGCTTACCCACGAGCAGTACTTC
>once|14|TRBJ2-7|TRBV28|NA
CASTPPRDPYEQYF
TGTGCCAGCACCCCCCCCCGGGACCCCTACGAGCAGTACTTC
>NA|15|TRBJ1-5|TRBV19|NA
CASSMGGDGNQPQHF
TGTGCCAGTAGTATGGGGGGGGATGGCAATCAGCCCCAGCATTTT
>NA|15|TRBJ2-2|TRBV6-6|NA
CASSLTRATTGELFF
TGTGCCAGCAGCCTGACTAGGGCGACCACCGGGGAGCTGTTTTTT
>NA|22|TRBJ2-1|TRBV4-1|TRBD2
CASSQVRITGLAGGPGNNEQFF
TGCGCCAGCAGCCAAGTCCGGATTACTGGACTAGCGGGAGGGCCGGGAAACAATGAGCAGTTCTTC
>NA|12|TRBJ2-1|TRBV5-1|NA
CASSLRGDEQFF
TGCGCCAGCAGCTTGCGAGGGGATGAGCAGTTCTTC
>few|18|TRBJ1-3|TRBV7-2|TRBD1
CASSFTDRDRGSGNTIYF
TGTGCCAGCAGCTTTACCGACCGGGACAGGGGCTCTGGAAACACCATATATTTT